This T cell receptor (beta chain) is from a study of T cells after yellow fever vaccination. Study-level information: Using CD3, CD45RA, CCR7 and CD95, the EM, EMRA, CM and Tscm memory subsets were sorted. Researchers used SMART-Seq v4 Ultra Low Input to prepare fractions that had low cell numbers. Study findings and constraints: Among primary-vaccination clones, most reappeared after the booster, at just under 98% for CD4 and around 90% for CD8.

This CDR3 has 14 amino acids. The V gene's germline CDR1 is DFQATT and CDR2 SNEGSKA (reference sequence). This clonotype has a count of ten or more. TCRdb passed the 5' RACE reads through MiXCR, listing each CDR3 protein once. The data contain roughly 30,000 distinct CDR3 sequences, about 11% of them singletons. The chain combines TRBV20-1 with TRBJ2-7; 9 bases map to TRBD1. The TCR sequence derives from a man younger than 30 who received the YFV17D yellow fever vaccine. This specimen consisted of PBMCs, either bulk or a sorted T-cell subset (CD4+, CD8+, memory, or dextramer-sorted; not recorded which), obtained more than 13 days after the first yellow fever vaccination. The CDR3 DNA follows: TGCAGCGTTATGCGACAGGGGGTCTCCTACGAGCAGTACTTC. The encoded protein is CSVMRQGVSYEQYF.